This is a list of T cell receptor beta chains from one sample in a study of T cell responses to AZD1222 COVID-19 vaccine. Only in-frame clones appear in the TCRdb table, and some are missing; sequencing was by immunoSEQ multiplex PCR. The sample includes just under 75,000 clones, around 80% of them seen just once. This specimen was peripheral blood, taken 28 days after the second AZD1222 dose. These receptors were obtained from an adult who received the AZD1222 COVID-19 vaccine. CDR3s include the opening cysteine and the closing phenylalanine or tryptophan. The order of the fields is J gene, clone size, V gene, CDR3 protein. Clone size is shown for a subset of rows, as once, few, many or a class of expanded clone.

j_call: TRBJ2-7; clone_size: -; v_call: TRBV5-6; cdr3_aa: CASSYSSGASFYEQYF
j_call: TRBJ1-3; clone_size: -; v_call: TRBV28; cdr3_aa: CASSLSVGPRNTIYF
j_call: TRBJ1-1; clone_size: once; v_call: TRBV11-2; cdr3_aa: CASSLGQNLNTEAFF
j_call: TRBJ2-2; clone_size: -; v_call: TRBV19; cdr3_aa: CASAGEGLYTGELFF
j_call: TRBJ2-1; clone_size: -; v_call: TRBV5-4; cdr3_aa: CASRTNLGQGRNEQFF
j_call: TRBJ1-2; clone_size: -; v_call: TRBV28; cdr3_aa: CASSPPRASNYGYTF
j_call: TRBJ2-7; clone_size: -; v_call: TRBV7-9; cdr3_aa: CASSLLVRDEQYF
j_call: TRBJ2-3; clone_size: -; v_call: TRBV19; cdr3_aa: CASSISASGSTDTQYF
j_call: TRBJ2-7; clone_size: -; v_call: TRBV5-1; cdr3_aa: CASSPRGGQGEQYF
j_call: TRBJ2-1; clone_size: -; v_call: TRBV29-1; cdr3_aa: CSVSGTPAYNEQFF
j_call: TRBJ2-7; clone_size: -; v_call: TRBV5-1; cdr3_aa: CASSPRTPVSEQYF
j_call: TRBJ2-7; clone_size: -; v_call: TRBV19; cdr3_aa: CASSITGQSYEQYF
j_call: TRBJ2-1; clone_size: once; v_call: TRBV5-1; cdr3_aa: CASSPPEVVGLAGGSYNEQFF
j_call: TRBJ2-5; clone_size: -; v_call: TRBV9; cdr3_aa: CASSVVPSTSGVQETQYF
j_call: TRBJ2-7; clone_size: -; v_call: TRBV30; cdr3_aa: CAWSRFQSEQYF
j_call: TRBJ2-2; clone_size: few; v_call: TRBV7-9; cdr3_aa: CASSFVPGFETGELFF
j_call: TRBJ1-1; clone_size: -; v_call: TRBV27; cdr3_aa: CASSLSDSFTEAFF
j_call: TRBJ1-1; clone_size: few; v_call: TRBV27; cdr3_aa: CAAGWGPWVAFF
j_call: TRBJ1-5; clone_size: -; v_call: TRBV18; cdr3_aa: CASSPGQNQPQHF
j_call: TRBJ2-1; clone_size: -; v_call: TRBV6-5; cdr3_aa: CASSSTSYEQFF
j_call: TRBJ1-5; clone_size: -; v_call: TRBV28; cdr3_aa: CASDKTGAGQPQHF
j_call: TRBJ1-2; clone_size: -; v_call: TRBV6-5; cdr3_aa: CASSYRLNYGYTF
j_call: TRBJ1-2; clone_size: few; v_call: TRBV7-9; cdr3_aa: CASSGTGFYGYTF
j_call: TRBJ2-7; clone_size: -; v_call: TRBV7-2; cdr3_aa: CASSSQGNRREQYF